This TCR beta chain was observed in a study of T cell responses to AZD1222 COVID-19 vaccine. Germline V gene sequence: CDR1 SGHVS, CDR2 FQNEAQ. The CDR3 contains 14 residues. V shed 5 bases and J shed 0 bases, with 11 bases lying between them. Only in-frame clones appear in the TCRdb table, and some are missing; sequencing was by immunoSEQ multiplex PCR. The data contain 95,000 to 100,000 clones, more than 75% of them singletons. This clonotype originated in an adult in good health. This chain links TRBV7-8 with TRBJ2-7; tentatively, D is TRBD2 (6 bases). The starting material was peripheral blood, obtained on day 0 of AZD1222 vaccination. CDR3 residues: CASSPGGYSYEQYF. The CDR3, as DNA: TGTGCCAGCAGCCCCGGGGGATACTCCTACGAGCAGTACTTC.